This TCR beta chain is from a study of blood T cell repertoires in COVID-19. Across the study: Both acute and convalescent COVID-19 samples were obtained from the United States, Italy and Spain. PBMCs, B-cell-depleted T cells, or T cells provided the cDNA or gDNA that made up the material.

Original analysis: Reference gene primer amplification yielded estimated nucleated cell counts. Profiled with immunoSEQ multiplex PCR; TCRdb holds only in-frame clones, not every one. V and J calls and clone size are as listed in that table; D and trimming were resolved from the DNA. The table has approximately 200,000 clones, about four fifths seen once; the top ten hold roughly 2.4%. In germline, CDR1 is SQVTM, CDR2 ANQGSEA. Trimming took 5 bases from V and 0 from J, leaving 10 bases between them. This CDR3 contains 13 residues. Specimen: peripheral blood. The sequence came from a woman between 55 and 75 years old with acute or convalescent COVID-19. The rearrangement joins TRBV29-1 to TRBJ1-2; no firm D call. The CDR3 DNA is TGCAGCGTTCGAGAGTTGACTAACTATGGCTACACCTTC. Amino acids: CSVRELTNYGYTF.